Each of the 17 T cell receptor beta chains below was sequenced from the same sample in a study of T cells in Graves' hyperthyroidism and ophthalmopathy. The investigators amplified TCR beta CDR3 regions from RNA transcripts. The HTBI primer set served for first-round RT-PCR of the TCR CDR3. TCRdb fed the multiplex PCR reads into MiXCR, producing one record per CDR3 protein. The table includes hundreds of thousands of distinct CDR3 sequences, about 15% detected once. Input material: blood. These receptors all come from a young woman with Graves' ophthalmopathy.

Comments on this clonotype: A much larger clone lies a single base off, so this may be a read error. The conserved closing phenylalanine or tryptophan is absent in this CDR3, likely reflecting a read error. The chain recombines TRBV28 with TRBJ2-5; TRBD1 matches 9 bases. Germline V gives CDR1 MDHEN, CDR2 SYDVKM. CDR3 length equals 18 residues. The trim removed 2 bases at V and 1 base at J, leaving 11 bases unmatched. This CDR3 reads CASSLPRDRAPFQETQYL. CDR3 bases: TGTGCCAGCAGTTTACCCCGGGACAGGGCCCCTTTCCAAGAGACCCAGTACTTA.

The J gene is TRBJ1-4, the V gene TRBV9; the match to TRBD1 covers 7 bases. V shed 2 bases and J 7 bases; nucleotides not matched to a gene: 8. From germline, CDR1 is SGDLS and CDR2 YYNGEE. The CDR3 has 15 residues. DNA of the CDR3: TGTGCCAGCAGCGTGCGACAGGGAGGAAGTGAAAAACTGTTTTTT. Its protein is CASSVRQGGSEKLFF.

This clonotype appeared a few times. This chain connects TRBV10-3 to TRBJ1-3, with D unclear. The ends were cut back, 8 bases at V and 0 bases at J, with 5 bases in the middle. The CDR3 totals 12 residues. Germline values: CDR1 ENHRY, CDR2 SYGVKD. The CDR3 spells CAIGPSGNTIYF. In nucleotides, the CDR3 is TGTGCCATCGGACCCTCTGGAAACACCATATATTTT.

This clonotype was recorded many times. The gene calls are TRBV5-6 and TRBJ2-1, with TRBD1 identical over 8 bases. The J segment lost 7 bases and the V segment lost 6 bases, leaving 12 bases of the junction unmatched. Germline V gives CDR1 SGHDT, CDR2 YYEEEE. The CDR3 totals 15 residues. This CDR3 reads CASNRGTGNKNEQFF. The CDR3 region has the DNA TGTGCCAGCAACCGGGGGACAGGTAATAAGAATGAGCAGTTCTTC.

This clonotype was seen a handful of times. The chain carries TRBV6-5 and TRBJ1-5, with 7 bases that match TRBD1. With V trimmed by 2 bases and J by 7 bases, 5 bases remained unmatched. The germline V gene encodes CDR1 MNHEY and CDR2 SVGAGI. The CDR3 has 14 residues. CDR3 amino acids: CASSYDQGVQPQHF. CDR3 sequence (DNA): TGTGCCAGCAGTTACGATCAGGGGGTACAGCCCCAGCATTTT.

This clonotype was found many times. The chain uses TRBV30 and TRBJ1-1; the D gene is possibly TRBD1 (6 bases). Trimming took off 5 bases at V and 0 bases at J, with 10 bases between the two ends. Germline CDR1 reads GTSNPN; CDR2 reads SVGIG (reference sequence). CDR3 length: 13 amino acids. CDR3 residues: CAWYRAMNTEAFF. CDR3 nucleotides: TGTGCCTGGTACAGGGCCATGAACACTGAAGCTTTCTTT. The variable domain in full, with the rest retrieved from reference TRBV30 and TRBJ1-1, is SQTIHQWPATLVQPVGSPLSLECTVEGTSNPNLYWYRQAAGRGLQLLFYSVGIGQISSEVPQNLSASRPQDRQFILSSKKLLLSDSGFYLCAWYRAMNTEAFFGQGTRLTVV.

Points on this clonotype: Since a much larger clone is just one base distant, this may be a read error. The chain has TRBV7-2 and TRBJ2-7; TRBD2 aligns across 7 bases. Per the germline V gene, CDR1 is SGHTA and CDR2 is FQGNSA. V gave up 8 bases and J gave up 2 bases; unmatched junction bases: 15. CDR3 length: 16 residues. CDR3 in DNA: TGTGCCAGCGGCCCAAAAGCGGGACTCTATACCTACGAGCAGTACTTC. Translation gives CASGPKAGLYTYEQYF.

The chain employs TRBV9 and TRBJ2-1; 15 bases align to TRBD2. CDR1 is SGDLS and CDR2 is YYNGEE in the germline V gene. V shed 4 bases, J shed 0 bases, and the junction held 20 bases outside the gene matches. This CDR3 has 23 residues. CDR3 amino acids: CASSYAPFLWTSGGGSSYNEQFF. The CDR3 DNA reads TGTGCCAGCAGCTATGCCCCGTTTCTTTGGACTAGCGGGGGGGGTAGCTCCTACAATGAGCAGTTCTTC.

The chain recombines TRBV18 with TRBJ2-1; D is perhaps TRBD2 (6 bases). The V end lost 1 base, the J end lost 8 bases, and 9 bases lay between the germline ends. Germline CDR1 KGHSH, CDR2 LQKENI. The CDR3 extends over 13 amino acids. Here the CDR3 DNA reads TGTGCCAGCTCACCACAGGGAGGAGATGAGCAGTTCTTC. It yields the protein CASSPQGGDEQFF. The variable domain in full, with the rest retrieved from reference TRBV18 and TRBJ2-1, is NAGVMQNPRHLVRRRGQEARLRCSPMKGHSHVYWYRQLPEEGLKFMVYLQKENIIDESGMPKERFSAEFPKEGPSILRIQQVVRGDSAAYFCASSPQGGDEQFFGPGTRLTVL.

In its sample, this clonotype was seen many times. This chain links TRBV11-2 with TRBJ2-3; no definite D call. Trimming stripped 1 base from V and 6 bases from J, with 11 bases between. The CDR3 is made up of 14 amino acids. Germline assignment: CDR1 SGHAT and CDR2 FQNNGV. The CDR3 sequence is CASSLGSVQDTQYF. CDR3 in DNA: TGTGCCAGCAGCTTAGGAAGCGTTCAGGATACGCAGTATTTT.

This clonotype was observed many times. The chain recombines TRBV13 with TRBJ1-1; D possibly corresponds to TRBD1 (6 bases). CDR1 is PRHDT, CDR2 FYEKMQ, per germline (reference sequence). The CDR3 length is 16 residues. The V and J ends lost 5 bases and 1 base respectively, with 17 bases between them. CDR3 bases: TGTGCCAGCAGCAGATGGCAGGGGCCCTCGAACACTGAAGCTTTCTTT. Its translation: CASSRWQGPSNTEAFF.

J is TRBJ2-1 and V is TRBV29-1, with TRBD2 matching 11 bases. The CDR3 loop spans 16 amino acids. J lost 0 bases, V lost 6 bases, and 7 bases had no gene match. Germline V gene lookup returns CDR1 SQVTM and CDR2 ANQGSEA. The CDR3 sequence is CSVDGTSGNSYNEQFF. DNA for the CDR3: TGCAGCGTGGACGGGACTAGCGGCAACTCCTACAATGAGCAGTTCTTC.

This clonotype showed up just a few times. The chain employs TRBV5-1 and TRBJ1-5; TRBD1 agrees at 8 bases. Germline V gives CDR1 SGHRS, CDR2 YFSETQ. The CDR3 has 13 amino acids. The junction had 8 bases not matched to a gene; V was cut back by 4 bases and J by 11 bases. In DNA, the CDR3 is TGCGCCAGCAGCCCCGGACAGGGCAGTACCCAGCATTTT. It specifies CASSPGQGSTQHF.

This clonotype was observed many times. The chain employs TRBV6-1 and TRBJ2-7, with 7 bases aligning to TRBD1. The CDR3 covers 14 residues. The germline V gene encodes CDR1 MNHNS and CDR2 SASEGT. The ends lost 5 bases at V and 3 bases at J; junction bases unmatched: 7. CDR3 region: CASSLIRDSYEQYF. CDR3 DNA: TGTGCCAGCAGTTTAATCCGGGACAGCTACGAGCAGTACTTC.

V and J are TRBV29-1 and TRBJ2-7; the match to TRBD1 covers 7 bases. This CDR3 has 12 amino acids. Germline CDR1 is SQVTM and CDR2 is ANQGSEA. The V segment lost 8 bases and the J segment 0 bases; nucleotides outside the gene matches: 4. CDR3 sequence reads: CSLTGDSYEQYF. CDR3 DNA sequence: TGCAGCCTTACAGGGGACTCCTACGAGCAGTACTTC.

The chain joins TRBV4-1 to TRBJ2-2; D remains unclear. V dropped 1 base and J dropped 1 base, with 10 bases sitting between them. The germline CDR1 and CDR2 sequences are MGHRA and YSYEKL. This CDR3 region has 16 residues. Written as DNA, the CDR3 is TGCGCCAGCAGCCAAGGGTCGCGGATGAACACCGGGGAGCTGTTTTTT. Its translation: CASSQGSRMNTGELFF.

V and J are TRBV28 and TRBJ1-6, with a tentative D call TRBD1 (5 bases). CDR1 MDHEN and CDR2 SYDVKM come from the germline V gene. V was trimmed by 8 bases and J by 0 bases, leaving 20 bases between them. This CDR3 spans 18 amino acids. CDR3 sequence reads: CASGPVGPRSSYNSPLHF. The CDR3 DNA is TGTGCCAGCGGTCCAGTGGGACCCCGGAGCTCCTATAATTCACCCCTCCACTTT.